What follows are 14 T cell receptor beta chains derived from one specimen sequenced in a study of blood T cells in healthy people across ages. A sample-barcoded 5' primer and a J-beta primer mix were used in a second PCR of about 6 to 12 cycles. TCRdb itself ran the 5' RACE reads through MiXCR, one entry per CDR3 protein. Among about 780,000 distinct CDR3 sequences listed, about 59% were seen once. Sequencing used blood. These receptors all come from a man aged 25 to 40 in good health.

This clonotype has more than one count but fewer than ten. This chain connects TRBV7-2 to TRBJ2-3; D perhaps matches TRBD2 (5 bases). Between the trimmed V and J ends, which lost 5 bases and 0 bases, there was a span of 15 bases. CDR3 length equals 16 residues. Germline CDR1 is SGHTA and CDR2 is FQGNSA. CDR3 DNA sequence: TGTGCCAGCAGCCCCTCTAGCCCCATTAGCACAGATACGCAGTATTTT. It is translated as CASSPSSPISTDTQYF. Together with reference TRBV7-2 and TRBJ2-3, the CDR3 gives the full variable domain: GAGVSQSPSNKVTEKGKDVELRCDPISGHTALYWYRQSLGQGLEFLIYFQGNSAPDKSGLPSDRFSAERTGGSVSTLTIQRTQQEDSAVYLCASSPSSPISTDTQYFGPGTRLTVL.

This clonotype was observed at least ten times. The chain has TRBV5-1 and TRBJ2-3, with 7 bases aligning to TRBD2. Germline trimming cut 4 bases from V and 0 bases from J; bases unmatched to any gene: 11. The CDR3 contains 17 residues. The germline V gene encodes CDR1 SGHRS and CDR2 YFSETQ. CDR3 amino acids: CASSRGGTSASTDTQYF. The DNA for the CDR3 is TGCGCCAGCAGCAGGGGAGGCACTAGCGCCAGCACAGATACGCAGTATTTT.

The rearrangement links TRBV2 to TRBJ1-2; perhaps TRBD1 as D (5 bases). Trimming took off 3 bases at V and 8 bases at J, with 10 bases between the two ends. The CDR3 runs 12 residues. The V gene's germline CDR1 is SNHLY and CDR2 FYNNEI. DNA of the CDR3: TGTGCCAGCAGTGAGGCTGGGGACGGCTACACCTTC. This codes for CASSEAGDGYTF.

CDR3 DNA sequence: TGCAGTGCTAGAGATTCAAGGAAGCAGTTCTTC. Protein sequence: CSARDSRKQFF. The chain couples TRBV20-1 to TRBJ2-1; the D is unclear. This CDR3 region has 11 residues. V lost 0 bases, J lost 11 bases, and 8 bases lay in between. Per the germline V gene, CDR1 is DFQATT and CDR2 is SNEGSKA (reference sequence).

For the CDR3, the DNA is TGCGCCAGCACCCTATGGACCAGTAACGGGGGGGAGCAGTACTTC. This encodes CASTLWTSNGGEQYF. The J gene is TRBJ2-7, the V gene TRBV5-1; 7 positions match TRBD2. The CDR3 consists of 15 residues. Losses at the gene ends were 6 bases for V and 7 bases for J; bases not matched to a gene: 16. CDR1 and CDR2 from the germline V gene are SGHRS and YFSETQ.

The chain joins TRBV6-1 to TRBJ1-2; a possible D gene is TRBD1 (6 bases). V lost 6 bases and J lost 4, with 24 bases in between. The germline V gene has CDR1 MNHNS and CDR2 SASEGT. The CDR3 covers 17 residues. CDR3 loop: CASRGTRVATIGYGYTF. DNA of the CDR3: TGTGCCAGCAGGGGGACAAGGGTCGCAACTATCGGCTATGGCTACACCTTC.

This rearrangement joins TRBV16 to TRBJ2-7; D remains unclear. The germline V and J ends were trimmed by 0 bases and 0 bases, with 9 bases remaining between them. This CDR3 spans 15 amino acids. Per germline, CDR1 KGHSY and CDR2 FQNENV. For the CDR3, the DNA is TGTGCCAGCAGCCAATCTTCGGCTTACTCCTACGAGCAGTACTTC. It translates to CASSQSSAYSYEQYF.

This sequence joins TRBV20-1 and TRBJ2-7; D is unresolved. V was pared by 0 bases and J by 5 bases, with 11 bases between. CDR3 length: 13 residues. The germline V gene encodes CDR1 DFQATT and CDR2 SNEGSKA (reference sequence). CDR3 in DNA: TGCAGTGCTAGAGATATGGGATCCCACGAGCAGTACTTC. Translating gives CSARDMGSHEQYF.

This clonotype was detected a few times. This chain links TRBV10-3 with TRBJ2-1; 9 nucleotides match TRBD2. The CDR3 extends over 13 amino acids. Germline lookup yields CDR1 ENHRY and CDR2 SYGVKD. Trimming removed 9 bases from V and 5 bases from J; junction bases left unmatched: 5. Written as DNA, the CDR3 is TGTGCCATGTCCGGGACTAGCAACAATGAGCAGTTCTTC. Residues: CAMSGTSNNEQFF.

The V and J genes are TRBV4-2 and TRBJ2-5, with 9 bases identical to TRBD2. Per germline, CDR1 LGHNA and CDR2 YNFKEQ. The CDR3 runs to 15 residues. Losses at the gene ends were 0 bases for V and 11 bases for J; bases not matched to a gene: 10. Here the CDR3 DNA reads TGTGCCAGCAGCCAAGATGGGTCTAGCGGGGTGTCGCAGTACTTC. This codes for CASSQDGSSGVSQYF.

This clonotype has a single count. V is TRBV7-2 and J is TRBJ2-1; 8 bases match TRBD1. The CDR3 loop spans 12 amino acids. From germline, CDR1 is SGHTA and CDR2 FQGNSA. J lost 12 bases, V lost 4 bases, and 5 bases had no gene match. This chain's CDR3 is CASSWTGLTQFF. CDR3 sequence (DNA): TGTGCCAGCAGCTGGACAGGGCTGACGCAGTTCTTC.

This clonotype has a handful of counts. The gene calls are TRBV7-2 and TRBJ2-1, with TRBD2 matching 11 bases. The CDR3 consists of 15 residues. Germline assignment: CDR1 SGHTA and CDR2 FQGNSA. V shed 6 bases, J shed 6 bases, and the junction held 7 bases outside the gene matches. In DNA, the CDR3 is TGTGCCAGCAGGTCCGGGACTAGCGGTCGCAATGAGCAGTTCTTC. It translates to CASRSGTSGRNEQFF.

The chain is built from TRBV5-1 and TRBJ1-1; 10 nucleotides agree with TRBD1. This CDR3 is built from 15 residues. CDR1 is SGHRS, CDR2 YFSETQ, per germline. With 4 bases clipped from V and 4 bases from J, the junction kept 7 bases outside the gene matches. This CDR3 reads CASSPGDRGGTEAFF. Here the CDR3 DNA reads TGCGCCAGCAGCCCGGGGGACAGGGGAGGCACTGAAGCTTTCTTT.

This clonotype was counted between two and nine times. The rearrangement links TRBV6-2 or TRBV6-3 to TRBJ2-4; D may match TRBD1 or TRBD2 (5 bases each). CDR1 MNHEY and CDR2 SVGEGT come from the germline V gene. V lost 2 bases and J lost 0, with 14 bases in between. This CDR3 spans 17 amino acids. CDR3 coding DNA: TGTGCCAGCAGTTACGCCGGGACCTCAATAGCCAAAAACATTCAGTACTTC. Its translation is CASSYAGTSIAKNIQYF.